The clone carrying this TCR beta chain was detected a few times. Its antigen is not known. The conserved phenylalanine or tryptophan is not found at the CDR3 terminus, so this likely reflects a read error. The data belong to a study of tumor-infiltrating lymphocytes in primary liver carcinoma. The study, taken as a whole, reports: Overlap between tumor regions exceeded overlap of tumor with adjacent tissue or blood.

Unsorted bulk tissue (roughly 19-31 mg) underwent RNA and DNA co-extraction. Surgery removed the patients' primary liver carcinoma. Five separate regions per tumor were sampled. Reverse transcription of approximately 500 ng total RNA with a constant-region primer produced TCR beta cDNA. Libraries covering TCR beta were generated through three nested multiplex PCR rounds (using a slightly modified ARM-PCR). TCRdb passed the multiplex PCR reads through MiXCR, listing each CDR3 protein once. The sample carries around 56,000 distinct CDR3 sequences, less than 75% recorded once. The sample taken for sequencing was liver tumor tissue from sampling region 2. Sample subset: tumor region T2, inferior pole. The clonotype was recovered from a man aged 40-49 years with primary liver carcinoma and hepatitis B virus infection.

This CDR3 is CASSRISYEQYL. The CDR3 DNA follows: TGTGCCAGTAGCCGAATTTCCTACGAGCAGTACTTA. The V gene is TRBV5-6, the J gene TRBJ2-7; the D is unclear. Germline V gene sequence: CDR1 SGHDT, CDR2 YYEEEE. V lost 8 bases, J lost 1 base, and 10 bases lay in between. The CDR3 loop spans 12 amino acids.